This T cell receptor beta chain is drawn from a study of technical replicates of blood from a few donors. This clone occurred a few times. Using immunoSEQ multiplex PCR, the repertoire was profiled, and TCRdb retains in-frame clones only, with some absent. Of fewer than 100,000 clones in the sample, 85% to 95% were seen once. This CDR3 has 16 amino acids. V lost 6 bases, J lost 6 bases, and 14 bases stayed unmatched. Germline assignment: CDR1 MNHNY and CDR2 SVGAGI (reference sequence). This chain connects TRBV6-6 to TRBJ1-5; 7 bases match TRBD1. This sequence originates from a human donor in good health. The source material was T cells isolated from PBMCs. The CDR3 is CASRRREGGVGQPQHF. CDR3 coding DNA: TGTGCCAGCAGGCGTCGGGAAGGGGGCGTAGGTCAGCCCCAGCATTTT.